This T cell receptor beta chain appears in the sequencing data of a study of blood T cell repertoires in COVID-19. Assay: immunoSEQ multiplex PCR; the TCRdb copy retains only in-frame clones and omits some. The sample holds around 140,000 clones, approximately 89% seen once. This clone was detected once. This receptor was identified in a woman aged 70-85 years with COVID-19, enrolled during active disease. Sequencing input: peripheral blood.

The CDR3 is CASSLSGGSYNEQFF. CDR3 nucleotides: TGTGCCAGCAGCTTAAGCGGGGGATCCTACAATGAGCAGTTCTTC. The chain combines TRBV11-2 with TRBJ2-1, with 8 bases lining up with TRBD2. Germline V gives CDR1 SGHAT, CDR2 FQNNGV. J was trimmed by 1 base and V by 2 bases; bases with no gene match: 1. CDR3 size: 15 residues.